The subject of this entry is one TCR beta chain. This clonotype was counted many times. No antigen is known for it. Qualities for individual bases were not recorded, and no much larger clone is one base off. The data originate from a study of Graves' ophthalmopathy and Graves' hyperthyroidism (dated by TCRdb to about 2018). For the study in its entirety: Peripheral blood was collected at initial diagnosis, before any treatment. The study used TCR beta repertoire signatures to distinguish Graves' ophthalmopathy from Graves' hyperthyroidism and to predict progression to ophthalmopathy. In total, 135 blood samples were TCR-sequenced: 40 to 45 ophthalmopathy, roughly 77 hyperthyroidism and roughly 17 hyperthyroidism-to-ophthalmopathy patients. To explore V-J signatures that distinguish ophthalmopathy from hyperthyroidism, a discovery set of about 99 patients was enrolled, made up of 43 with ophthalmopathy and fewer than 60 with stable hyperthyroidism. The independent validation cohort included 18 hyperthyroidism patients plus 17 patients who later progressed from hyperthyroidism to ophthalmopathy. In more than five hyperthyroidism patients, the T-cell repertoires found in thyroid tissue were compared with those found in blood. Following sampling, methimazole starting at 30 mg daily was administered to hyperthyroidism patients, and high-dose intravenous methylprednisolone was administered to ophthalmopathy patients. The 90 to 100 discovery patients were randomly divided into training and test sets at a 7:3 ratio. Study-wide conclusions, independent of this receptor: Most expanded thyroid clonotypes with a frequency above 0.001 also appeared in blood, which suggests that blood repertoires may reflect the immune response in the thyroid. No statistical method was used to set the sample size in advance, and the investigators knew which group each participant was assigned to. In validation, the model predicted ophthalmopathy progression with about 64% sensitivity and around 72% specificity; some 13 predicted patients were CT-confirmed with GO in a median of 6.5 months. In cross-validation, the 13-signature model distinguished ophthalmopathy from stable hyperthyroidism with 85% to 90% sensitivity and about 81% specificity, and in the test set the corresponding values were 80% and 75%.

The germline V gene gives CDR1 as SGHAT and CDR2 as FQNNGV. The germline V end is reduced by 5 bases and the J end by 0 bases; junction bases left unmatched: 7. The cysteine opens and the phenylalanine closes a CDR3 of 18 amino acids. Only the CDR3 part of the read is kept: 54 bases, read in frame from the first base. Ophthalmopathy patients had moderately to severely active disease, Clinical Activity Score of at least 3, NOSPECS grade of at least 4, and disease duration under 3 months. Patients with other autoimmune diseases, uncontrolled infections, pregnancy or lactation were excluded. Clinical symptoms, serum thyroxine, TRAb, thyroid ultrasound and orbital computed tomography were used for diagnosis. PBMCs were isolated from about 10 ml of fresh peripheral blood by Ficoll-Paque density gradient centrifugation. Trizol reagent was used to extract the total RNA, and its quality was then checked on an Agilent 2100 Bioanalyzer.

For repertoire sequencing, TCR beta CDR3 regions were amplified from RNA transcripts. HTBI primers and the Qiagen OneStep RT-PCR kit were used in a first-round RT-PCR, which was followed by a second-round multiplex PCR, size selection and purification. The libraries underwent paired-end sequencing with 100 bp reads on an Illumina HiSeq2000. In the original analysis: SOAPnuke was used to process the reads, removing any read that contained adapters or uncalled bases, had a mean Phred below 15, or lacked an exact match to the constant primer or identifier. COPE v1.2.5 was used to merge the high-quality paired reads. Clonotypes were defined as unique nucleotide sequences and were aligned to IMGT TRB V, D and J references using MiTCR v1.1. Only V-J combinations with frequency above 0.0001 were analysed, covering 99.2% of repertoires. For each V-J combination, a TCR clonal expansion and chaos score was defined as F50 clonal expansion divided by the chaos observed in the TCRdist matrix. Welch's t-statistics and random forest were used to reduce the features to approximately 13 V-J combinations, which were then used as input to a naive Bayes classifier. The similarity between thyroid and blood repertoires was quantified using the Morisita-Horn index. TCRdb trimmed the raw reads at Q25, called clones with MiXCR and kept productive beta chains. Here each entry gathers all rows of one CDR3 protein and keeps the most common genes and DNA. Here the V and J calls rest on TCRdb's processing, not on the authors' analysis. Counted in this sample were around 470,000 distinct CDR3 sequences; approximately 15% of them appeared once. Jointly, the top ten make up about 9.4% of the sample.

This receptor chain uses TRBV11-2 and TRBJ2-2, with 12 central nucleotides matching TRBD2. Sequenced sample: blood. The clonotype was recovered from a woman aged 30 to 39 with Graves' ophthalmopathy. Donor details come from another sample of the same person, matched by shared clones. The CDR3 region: CASSTIGLAGPNTGELFF. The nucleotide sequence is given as TGTGCCAGCAGCACAATTGGACTAGCGGGACCGAACACCGGGGAGCTGTTTTTT.